These 17 T cell receptor beta chains originate from one sample sequenced in a study of neurological immune-mediated disorders. TCRdb re-called the 5' RACE reads through MiXCR, storing one row per CDR3 protein. This table holds about 76,000 distinct CDR3 sequences, roughly 18% found once. The sample taken for sequencing was PBMCs. The receptors shown here come from a woman between 40 and 50 years old in good health.

The J gene is TRBJ2-3, the V gene TRBV7-3; D is undetermined. The CDR3 spans 16 residues. Germline values: CDR1 SGHTA, CDR2 FQGTGA. Trimming removed 4 bases from V and 0 bases from J, with 14 bases in between. CDR3 in DNA: TGTGCCAGCAGCTCTCCAGACGTAGATAGCACAGATACGCAGTATTTT. It encodes CASSSPDVDSTDTQYF. The variable domain in full, with the rest retrieved from reference TRBV7-3 and TRBJ2-3, is GAGVSQTPSNKVTEKGKYVELRCDPISGHTALYWYRQSLGQGPEFLIYFQGTGAADDSGLPNDRFFAVRPEGSVSTLKIQRTERGDSAVYLCASSSPDVDSTDTQYFGPGTRLTVL.

At least ten counts were recorded for this clonotype. The chain carries TRBV10-3 and TRBJ2-6; 9 bases align to TRBD1. The CDR3 contains 18 residues. Germline V gene lookup returns CDR1 ENHRY and CDR2 SYGVKD. V dropped 3 bases and J dropped 0; count of bases not matched to a gene: 6. CDR3 sequence: CAISDWDRATSGANVLTF. The CDR3 nucleotides are TGTGCCATCAGTGATTGGGACAGGGCCACCTCTGGGGCCAACGTCCTGACTTTC.

The table lists this clonotype with many counts. This chain uses TRBV20-1 with TRBJ2-7; D possibly corresponds to TRBD2 (7 bases). CDR3 length: 13 residues. Germline V gives CDR1 DFQATT, CDR2 SNEGSKA (reference sequence). V lost 4 bases and J 2 bases, leaving 12 bases between the germline ends. The CDR3 sequence is CSAKDGGPYEQYF. DNA of the CDR3: TGCAGTGCTAAGGACGGGGGGCCCTACGAGCAGTACTTC.

This clonotype was observed many times. V usage is TRBV20-1 and J usage is TRBJ2-5; D remains unclear. Germline V lookup: CDR1 DFQATT, CDR2 SNEGSKA (reference sequence). V was shortened by 5 bases and J by 1 base, with 11 bases between the two germline ends. The length of the CDR3 is 13 residues. CDR3: CSAPFSFQETQYF. CDR3 nucleotide sequence: TGCAGTGCTCCCTTTAGCTTCCAAGAGACCCAGTACTTC.

This clonotype was detected many times. This chain connects TRBV20-1 to TRBJ2-7; TRBD1 matches 8 bases. The trim removed 5 bases at V and 4 bases at J, leaving 4 bases unmatched. This CDR3 has 12 residues. Germline values: CDR1 DFQATT, CDR2 SNEGSKA (reference sequence). The CDR3: CSAADRGYEQYF. The CDR3 DNA sequence: TGCAGTGCTGCCGACAGGGGATACGAGCAGTACTTC.

Ten or more counts support this clonotype. J is TRBJ2-3 and V is TRBV20-1; maybe TRBD1 (7 bases). Germline V gene lookup returns CDR1 DFQATT and CDR2 SNEGSKA (reference sequence). Trimming took off 5 bases at V and 1 base at J, with 16 bases between the two ends. CDR3 length equals 15 residues. The CDR3 is CSAPRLDRGTDTQYF. In DNA form, the CDR3 reads TGCAGTGCTCCCCGACTAGACAGGGGCACAGATACGCAGTATTTT.

Many counts were recorded for this clonotype. The chain carries TRBV28 and TRBJ2-5; no firm D call. CDR1 and CDR2 from the germline V gene are MDHEN and SYDVKM. The CDR3 is 11 amino acids. V was cut by 4 bases and J by 3 bases, with 3 bases left in between. In nucleotides, the CDR3 is TGTGCCAGCAGTTCAAAAGAGACCCAGTACTTC. It codes for CASSSKETQYF. Complete variable domain (other parts from reference TRBV28 and TRBJ2-5): DVKVTQSSRYLVKRTGEKVFLECVQDMDHENMFWYRQDPGLGLRLIYFSYDVKMKEKGDIPEGYSVSREKKERFSLILESASTNQTSMYLCASSSKETQYFGPGTRLLVL.

This clonotype was recorded at least ten times. The chain uses TRBV20-1 and TRBJ2-1; weak D call: TRBD1 (5 bases). The CDR3 spans 13 residues. V was pared by 8 bases and J by 8 bases, with 19 bases between. Germline CDR1 DFQATT, CDR2 SNEGSKA (reference sequence). The CDR3 nucleotides read TGCAGTATTGGTAGGCAGGGTGGCGATGAGCAGTTCTTC. This sequence encodes CSIGRQGGDEQFF.

The sample holds many counts of this clonotype. The rearrangement joins TRBV28 to TRBJ1-2; D unresolved. The length of the CDR3 is 14 residues. Germline CDR1 reads MDHEN; CDR2 reads SYDVKM. The ends were cut back, 2 bases at V and 7 bases at J, with 14 bases in the middle. Here the CDR3 reads CASSLTSQSFGYTF. The CDR3 DNA follows: TGTGCCAGCAGTTTAACATCGCAGTCATTTGGCTACACCTTC.

The chain couples TRBV7-9 to TRBJ1-1; D unclear. Germline lookup yields CDR1 SEHNR and CDR2 FQNEAQ (reference sequence). V was trimmed by 6 bases and J by 8 bases, leaving 4 bases between them. CDR3 length equals 9 residues. CDR3 DNA: TGTGCCAGCAGTCCCGAAGCTTTCTTT. As protein: CASSPEAFF.

This clonotype has ten or more counts. The rearrangement uses TRBV6-6 and TRBJ1-1, with D uncertain. The germline CDR1 and CDR2 sequences are MNHNY and SVGAGI (reference sequence). This CDR3 contains 13 residues. Deletions cut 3 bases from V and 7 bases from J, with 12 bases between. CDR3 in DNA: TGTGCCAGCAGTTATCCGGGCTTGGGTGAAGCTTTCTTT. Its protein is CASSYPGLGEAFF.

This clonotype was detected many times. The chain combines TRBV7-8 with TRBJ2-5; 15 nucleotides line up with TRBD2. V dropped 4 bases and J dropped 2; count of bases not matched to a gene: 11. Looked up from germline, CDR1 is SGHVS and CDR2 is FQNEAQ. CDR3 size: 19 residues. The CDR3 loop reads CASSYNGGLAGGLQETQYF. The CDR3 DNA follows: TGTGCCAGCAGCTACAATGGGGGACTAGCGGGGGGCCTGCAAGAGACCCAGTACTTC.

This clonotype was recorded many times. V and J are TRBV20-1 and TRBJ2-5, with TRBD2 as a possible D gene (5 bases). This CDR3 has 15 amino acids. Germline assignment: CDR1 DFQATT and CDR2 SNEGSKA (reference sequence). V shed 1 base and J shed 0 bases, with 12 bases lying between them. The CDR3 sequence: CSARASGEYQETQYF. As DNA, the CDR3 is TGCAGTGCTAGAGCCTCTGGGGAGTACCAAGAGACCCAGTACTTC.

This clonotype was picked up many times. J is TRBJ1-5 and V is TRBV6-6; no reliable D call. Germline V gene data show CDR1 as MNHNY and CDR2 as SVGAGI (reference sequence). This CDR3 is built from 13 residues. The ends were cut back, 4 bases at V and 5 bases at J, with 9 bases in the middle. The CDR3 nucleotides are TGTGCCAGCAGTTCGGAGGATCATCAGCCCCAGCATTTT. This encodes CASSSEDHQPQHF.

This clonotype has ten or more counts. The chain carries TRBV28 and TRBJ2-5; no firm D call. V was pared by 6 bases and J by 4 bases, with 12 bases between. CDR1 is MDHEN and CDR2 is SYDVKM in the germline V gene. The CDR3 is 13 amino acids. The CDR3 loop is CASSHGRSETQYF. As DNA, the CDR3 is TGTGCCAGCAGCCACGGACGGTCAGAGACCCAGTACTTC.

This clonotype has a count of ten or more. J is TRBJ1-1 and V is TRBV29-1, with a weak D call TRBD1 (5 bases). CDR3 length: 13 amino acids. Germline values: CDR1 SQVTM, CDR2 ANQGSEA. V was trimmed by 6 bases and J by 0 bases, leaving 11 bases between them. The CDR3 DNA reads as TGCAGCGTACAGGCGGAGATGAACACTGAAGCTTTCTTT. Protein product: CSVQAEMNTEAFF.

This clonotype was counted ten times or more. V and J are TRBV4-2 and TRBJ2-6; D not certain. CDR3 length equals 17 residues. V was clipped by 0 bases and J by 0 bases, with 9 bases between them. Germline CDR1 reads LGHNA; CDR2 reads YNFKEQ. Here the CDR3 reads CASSQDYKYSGANVLTF. CDR3 nucleotides: TGTGCCAGCAGCCAAGATTATAAGTACTCTGGGGCCAACGTCCTGACTTTC.